The clone carrying this T cell receptor (beta chain) was counted between two and nine times. Its antigen is as yet unknown. These data are taken from a study of T cells in Graves' hyperthyroidism and ophthalmopathy. TCR beta CDR3 region amplification was performed from RNA transcripts. The HTBI primer set was used in a first-round RT-PCR of the TCR CDR3. TCRdb fed the multiplex PCR reads into MiXCR, producing one record per CDR3 protein. The sample lists around 600,000 distinct CDR3 sequences, 15% to 18% occurring once. Study-level points and caveats: Ophthalmopathy cases were set apart from stable hyperthyroidism by a 13 V-J model.

V lost 7 bases, J lost 2 bases, and 15 bases lay in between. Germline loops: CDR1 MNHNS, CDR2 SASEGT. The length of the CDR3 is 14 residues. The genes are TRBV6-1 and TRBJ2-7, with D possibly TRBD1 on 7 matching bases. Sequenced input: blood. The source is a woman aged 30 to 39 with Graves' hyperthyroidism. The CDR3 nucleotides are TGTGCCAGCACCCCCCCAGGGGGGACCTACGAGCAGTACTTC. This codes for CASTPPGGTYEQYF.